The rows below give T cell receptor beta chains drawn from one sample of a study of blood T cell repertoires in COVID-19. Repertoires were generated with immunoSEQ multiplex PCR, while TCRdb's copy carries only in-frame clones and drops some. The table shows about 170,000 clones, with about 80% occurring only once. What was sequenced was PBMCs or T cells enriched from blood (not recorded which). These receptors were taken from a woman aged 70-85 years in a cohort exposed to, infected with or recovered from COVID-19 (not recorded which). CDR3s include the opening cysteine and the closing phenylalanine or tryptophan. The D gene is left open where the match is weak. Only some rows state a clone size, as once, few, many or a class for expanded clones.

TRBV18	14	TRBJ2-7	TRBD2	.	TGTGCCAGCTCTACGACTTTAGCGGGAGGCGAGCAGTACTTC	CASSTTLAGGEQYF
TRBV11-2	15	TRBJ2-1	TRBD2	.	TGTGCCAGCAGGAGTCTAGCGGGAGGGCCAAATGAGCAGTTCTTC	CASRSLAGGPNEQFF
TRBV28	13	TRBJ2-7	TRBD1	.	TGTGCCAGCAGCCGGGACAGCTCCTACGAGCAGTACTTC	CASSRDSSYEQYF
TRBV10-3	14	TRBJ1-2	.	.	TGTGCCATCAGTGAGTCTGGCCAGTCCTATGGCTACACCTTC	CAISESGQSYGYTF
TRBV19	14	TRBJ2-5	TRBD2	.	TGTGCCAGTAGTATAAGCGGGAGTGAAGAGACCCAGTACTTC	CASSISGSEETQYF
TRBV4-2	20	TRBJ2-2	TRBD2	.	TGTGCCAGCAGCCAAGATCTTTGGACTAGCGGGAGATTGAACACCGGGGAGCTGTTTTTT	CASSQDLWTSGRLNTGELFF
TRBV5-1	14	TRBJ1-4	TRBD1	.	TGCGCCAGCAGCTTAACAGGGGTTGGCGAAAAACTGTTTTTT	CASSLTGVGEKLFF
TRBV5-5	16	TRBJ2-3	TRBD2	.	TGTGCCAGCAGCCCCGGGACTAGCGGATTCACAGATACGCAGTATTTT	CASSPGTSGFTDTQYF
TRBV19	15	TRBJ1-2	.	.	TGTGCCAGTAGGGAAAGTGGCGGATTTGACTATGGCTACACCTTC	CASRESGGFDYGYTF
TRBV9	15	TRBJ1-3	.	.	TGTGCCAGCAGCGCCCAGGCTTTCGGTGGAAACACCATATATTTT	CASSAQAFGGNTIYF
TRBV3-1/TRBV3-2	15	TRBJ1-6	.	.	TGTGCCAGCAGCCAAGACAGCTCCTATAATTCACCCCTCCACTTT	CASSQDSSYNSPLHF
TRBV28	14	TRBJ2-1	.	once	TGTGCCAGCAGGAAGTACGGCTCCTACAATGAGCAGTTCTTC	CASRKYGSYNEQFF
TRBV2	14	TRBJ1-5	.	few	TGTGCCAGCAGTGAGGGCGGGGGGCAACAGCCCCAGCATTTT	CASSEGGGQQPQHF
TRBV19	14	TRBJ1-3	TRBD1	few	TGTGCCAGATTTACCGGGACAGCGGGAAACACCATATATTTT	CARFTGTAGNTIYF
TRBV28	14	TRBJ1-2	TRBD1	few	TGTGCCAGCAGTTTAACGACAGGGAGGACTGGCTACACCTTC	CASSLTTGRTGYTF
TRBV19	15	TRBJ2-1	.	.	TGTGCCAGTAGTAGTAACCCGGTGGTCTACAATGAGCAGTTCTTC	CASSSNPVVYNEQFF
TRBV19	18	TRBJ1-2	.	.	TGTGCCAGTAGTATGCCCTCCAGACAAACCCCCAGTAACTATGGCTACACCTTC	CASSMPSRQTPSNYGYTF
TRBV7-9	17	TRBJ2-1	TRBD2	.	TGTGCCAGCAGCTTAGGGGGTGCGGGAGCCTCCTACAATGAGCAGTTCTTC	CASSLGGAGASYNEQFF
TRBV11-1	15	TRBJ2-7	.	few	TGTGCCAGCAGCTTAAGGCGCGCGGCCGCCTACGAGCAGTACTTC	CASSLRRAAAYEQYF
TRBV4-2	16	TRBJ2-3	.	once	TGTGCCAGCAGCCAAGATAGGGGCGGCCGCACAGATACGCAGTATTTT	CASSQDRGGRTDTQYF
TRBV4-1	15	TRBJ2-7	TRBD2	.	TGCGCCAGCAGCCAGTCCCTAGCGGGACTCTACGAGCAGTACTTC	CASSQSLAGLYEQYF
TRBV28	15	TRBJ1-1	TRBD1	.	TGTGCCAGCCGAACCTCAGGGGGCGGGAACACTGAAGCTTTCTTT	CASRTSGGGNTEAFF
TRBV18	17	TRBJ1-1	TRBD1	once	TGTGCCAGCTCACCAACTCTTCCGGGACAGGGGGACACTGAAGCTTTCTTT	CASSPTLPGQGDTEAFF
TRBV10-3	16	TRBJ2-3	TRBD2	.	TGTGCCATCAGGGGGAGTAGCGGGAGTATTGCAGATACGCAGTATTTT	CAIRGSSGSIADTQYF
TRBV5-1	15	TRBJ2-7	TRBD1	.	TGCGCCAGCAGCTGGGGCACAGGGGGGTTCGACGAGCAGTACTTC	CASSWGTGGFDEQYF
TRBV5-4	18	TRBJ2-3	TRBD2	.	TGTGCCAGCAGCTTTTCTAGCGGGAGGCGTATGGGCACAGATACGCAGTATTTT	CASSFSSGRRMGTDTQYF
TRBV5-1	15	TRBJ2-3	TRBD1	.	TGCGCCAGCAGCCCGGGACAGGGGGCGAGCGATACGCAGTATTTT	CASSPGQGASDTQYF
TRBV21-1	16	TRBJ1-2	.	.	TGTGCCAGCAGCAAATATCTGCGGGGTTGCGGAGTTGGCTACACCTTC	CASSKYLRGCGVGYTF
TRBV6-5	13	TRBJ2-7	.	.	TGTGCCAGCAGTTCTCGTGGAGCGGCTGAGCAGTACTTC	CASSSRGAAEQYF
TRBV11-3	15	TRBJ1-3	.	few	TGTGCCAGCAGCTTTACGGGATCTCCTGGAAACACCATATATTTT	CASSFTGSPGNTIYF
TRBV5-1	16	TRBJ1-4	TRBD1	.	TGCGCCAGCAGCCCAGGACAGGGCGCAACTAATGAAAAACTGTTTTTT	CASSPGQGATNEKLFF
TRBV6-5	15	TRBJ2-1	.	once	TGTGCCAGCAGCCTACTCCCGATCGGGTACAATGAGCAGTTCTTC	CASSLLPIGYNEQFF
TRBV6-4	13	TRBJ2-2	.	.	TGTGCCAGCAGACCTACCTTGGTCGGGGAGCTGTTTTTT	CASRPTLVGELFF
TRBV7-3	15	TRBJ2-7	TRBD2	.	TGTGCCAGCAGCTTAAACCCGGGGGGGATCTACGAGCAGTACTTC	CASSLNPGGIYEQYF
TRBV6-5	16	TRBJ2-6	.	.	TGTGCCAGCAGTTACTCGCTAGTCTCTGGGGCCAACGTCCTGACTTTC	CASSYSLVSGANVLTF
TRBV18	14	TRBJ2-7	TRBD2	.	TGTGCCAGCTCGGAGGGACTAGCGGAATACGAGCAGTACTTC	CASSEGLAEYEQYF
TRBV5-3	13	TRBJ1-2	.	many	TGTGCCAGAAGCTTGGTAGGGGACTATGGCTACACCTTC	CARSLVGDYGYTF
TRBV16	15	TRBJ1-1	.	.	TGTGCCAGCAGCCCCGGGGGGCTGGGAAACACTGAAGCTTTCTTT	CASSPGGLGNTEAFF
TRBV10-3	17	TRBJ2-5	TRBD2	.	TGTGCCATCAAACCGGTAGGACTAGCTGATAGGTTAGAGACCCAGTACTTC	CAIKPVGLADRLETQYF
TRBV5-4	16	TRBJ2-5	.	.	TGTGCCAGCAGCTTGGTGGCGACAGCACACAAAGAGACCCAGTACTTC	CASSLVATAHKETQYF
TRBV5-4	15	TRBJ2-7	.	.	TGTGCCAGCAGCCTACGTAGCGGAGCTGCCTACGAGCAGTACTTC	CASSLRSGAAYEQYF
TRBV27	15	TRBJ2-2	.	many	TGTGCCAGCAGCCCCAGGGGAATTGTGGCCGGGGAGCTGTTTTTT	CASSPRGIVAGELFF
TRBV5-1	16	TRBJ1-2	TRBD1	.	TGCGCCAGCAGTTCCGGGACAGGGGCCATTAACTATGGCTACACCTTC	CASSSGTGAINYGYTF
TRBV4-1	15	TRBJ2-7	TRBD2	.	TGCGCCAGCAGCCAAGCCGGGACTACCTCCTACGAGCAGTACTTC	CASSQAGTTSYEQYF
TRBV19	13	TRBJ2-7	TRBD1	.	TGTGCCAGTAGAGGGACAGGGTCCTACGAGCAGTACTTC	CASRGTGSYEQYF
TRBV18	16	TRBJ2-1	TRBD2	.	TGTGCCAGCTCACCTCGGGCTAGCGGGACTTACAATGAGCAGTTCTTC	CASSPRASGTYNEQFF